These T cell receptor beta chains were read from a single sample in a study of T cells expressing NK-cell markers. TCRdb reanalyzed the 5' RACE reads and collapses them to one entry per CDR3 protein, without DNA. The sample has fewer than 550,000 distinct CDR3 sequences, and its top ten clones hold around 1.4%. The sequencing input was blood T cells: a sorted CD56 or NKG2C T cell subset, CD4+ or CD8+ T cells, or bulk PBMC T cells (not recorded which). The receptors originated from a woman between 50 and 59 years old in good health. Both conserved end residues are part of each CDR3. Fields, in order: CDR3 protein, V gene, J gene.

CDR3aa: CASSIRGVSQPQHF
v_gene: TRBV19
j_gene: TRBJ1-5

CDR3aa: CASSGGGDWFF
v_gene: TRBV12-3/TRBV12-4
j_gene: TRBJ2-1

CDR3aa: CASPPGYKETQYF
v_gene: TRBV5-1
j_gene: TRBJ2-5

CDR3aa: CSARVGLGYTF
v_gene: TRBV20-1
j_gene: TRBJ1-2

CDR3aa: CSARDWPGSTGELFF
v_gene: TRBV20-1
j_gene: TRBJ2-2

CDR3aa: CSASTSGMLSSYNEQFF
v_gene: TRBV20-1
j_gene: TRBJ2-1

CDR3aa: CSGDPGRGEETQYF
v_gene: TRBV20-1
j_gene: TRBJ2-5

CDR3aa: CASSVGLMNTEAFF
v_gene: TRBV7-9
j_gene: TRBJ1-1

CDR3aa: CASSLGQGYQETQYF
v_gene: TRBV5-1
j_gene: TRBJ2-5

CDR3aa: CASRPQSSYNEQFF
v_gene: TRBV28
j_gene: TRBJ2-1

CDR3aa: CSASWTGEQYF
v_gene: TRBV20-1
j_gene: TRBJ2-7

CDR3aa: CASSLGQGAAAAKNIQYF
v_gene: TRBV28
j_gene: TRBJ2-4

CDR3aa: CATRSSDNEKLFF
v_gene: TRBV10-3
j_gene: TRBJ1-4

CDR3aa: CASSQRHPTTDTQYF
v_gene: TRBV5-1
j_gene: TRBJ2-3

CDR3aa: CASRTQGGYGYTF
v_gene: TRBV2
j_gene: TRBJ1-2

CDR3aa: CSARAGRVGTQYF
v_gene: TRBV20-1
j_gene: TRBJ2-3

CDR3aa: CASSQVHLGETQYF
v_gene: TRBV14
j_gene: TRBJ2-5

CDR3aa: CASSLWYRKFSGANVLTF
v_gene: TRBV27
j_gene: TRBJ2-6

CDR3aa: CASSFPGNYGYTF
v_gene: TRBV5-6
j_gene: TRBJ1-2

CDR3aa: CASKPGTSSPLHF
v_gene: TRBV6-1
j_gene: TRBJ1-6

CDR3aa: CAWIQGGEAFF
v_gene: TRBV30
j_gene: TRBJ1-1

CDR3aa: CASSYGTPHFQETQYF
v_gene: TRBV6-5
j_gene: TRBJ2-5

CDR3aa: CASSSQGPREAFF
v_gene: TRBV12-3/TRBV12-4
j_gene: TRBJ1-1

CDR3aa: CASSPTGQGRETQYF
v_gene: TRBV9
j_gene: TRBJ2-5